This T cell receptor (beta chain) was identified in a study of cytomegalovirus exposure and HLA in healthy donors. About this clone: Antigen specificity is unknown.

The study ran its PCR with 60 Vbeta and 13 Jbeta primers. TCRdb's table, derived via immunoSEQ multiplex PCR, lists solely in-frame clones and lacks some. The sample includes more than 200,000 clones, about 79% of them seen just once. CDR3 length equals 14 residues. From germline, CDR1 is SGHVS and CDR2 FQNEAQ. The ends lost 5 bases at V and 6 bases at J; junction bases unmatched: 8. Study-wide points: Available immune exposure information covered CMV serostatus only. According to reports, the classifier identified cytomegalovirus status with high specificity and sensitivity. In a later analysis, HLA-associated beta chains showed higher expansion and lower generation probabilities than comparable chains.

The chain combines TRBV7-8 with TRBJ1-2; 8 bases are shared with TRBD1. The clonotype was recovered from a male donor in good health and CMV-seronegative. Sequenced: PBMCs. CDR3 bases: TGTGCCAGCAGCACGCGGACAGGGAAGCATGGCTACACCTTC. Translated, it gives CASSTRTGKHGYTF.